A selection of T cell receptor beta chains follows, all from one sample in a study of blood T cells in healthy people across ages. TCRdb processed the 5' RACE reads anew with MiXCR; each CDR3 protein has one entry. The data contain approximately 2,000,000 distinct CDR3 sequences, more than 35% of them singletons. Material for sequencing was blood. The source of these receptors is a human donor in good health. CDR3s leave out the opening cysteine and the closing phenylalanine or tryptophan.

J,V,length,CDR3
TRBJ2-7,TRBV3-1,13,ASSHRDRVAYEQY
TRBJ2-5,TRBV6-5,15,ASSYSGPASGGEAQY
TRBJ1-1,TRBV3-1,13,ASSQFGQKNTEAF
TRBJ1-2,TRBV10-3,13,AISESTGLFYGYT
TRBJ2-2,TRBV7-3,14,ASSPLAGANTGELF
TRBJ2-3,TRBV2,9,ACSQTDTQY
TRBJ2-2,TRBV6-5,10,ASKTGHGELF
TRBJ1-1,TRBV27,11,ASGVGRNTEAF
TRBJ1-2,TRBV6-5,9,ATASGYGYT
TRBJ1-2,TRBV29-1,11,SVEDGQSYGYT
TRBJ2-7,TRBV9,12,VSSKDRGWYEQY
TRBJ2-3,TRBV5-1,12,ASRGRTVADTQY
TRBJ1-1,TRBV5-1,13,ASSKGQGAFTEAF
-,TRBV7-9,11,ASSWGREDEQY
TRBJ1-2,TRBV6-5,13,ASSQPLRDSRRYT
TRBJ2-1,TRBV7-6,13,ASSLSSGGRNEQF
-,TRBV9,13,ASSVSGTGWYEQY
TRBJ1-1,TRBV10-3,13,AIRSRTGGRGEAF
TRBJ1-2,TRBV4-3,14,ASSRSSEGVNYGYT
TRBJ1-1,TRBV7-2,14,ASSLYYTGLNTEAF
TRBJ2-3,TRBV20-1,12,SATLWGRTDTQY
TRBJ2-3,TRBV29-1,13,SVGNSGGYTDTQY
TRBJ2-7,TRBV20-1,10,SAGSRGYEQY
TRBJ2-1,TRBV19,14,AGTLRGTGTDNEQF
TRBJ2-3,TRBV4-3,13,ASSQDWGQIGTQY
TRBJ2-7,TRBV29-1,12,SVRGRTGVDEQY
TRBJ2-5,TRBV20-1,12,SASLESGQETQY
TRBJ2-1,TRBV12-5,11,ASWDRGDNEQF
TRBJ2-1,TRBV20-1,16,SARDPFGGSHSYNEQF
TRBJ2-3,TRBV5-1,13,ASSLVGQGIDTQY
TRBJ2-3,TRBV12-3/TRBV12-4,13,ACSLAGQGEATQY
TRBJ2-1,TRBV15,14,ATSRGLRRGFSEQF
-,TRBV29-1,14,SVVRGNDRGSETQY
TRBJ2-5,TRBV5-4,13,ASNLDSGGQETQY
TRBJ2-4,TRBV4-3,13,ASSQELIGASIQY
TRBJ1-5,TRBV7-9,17,ASSYNPLRDIKSNQPQH
TRBJ2-1,TRBV9,14,ASSVAGTPTYNEQF
TRBJ1-2,TRBV15,11,ATSRDWLEGYT
TRBJ2-1,TRBV24-1,12,ATSDQRGDNEQF
TRBJ1-2,TRBV2,12,ASRNQGSHYGYT
TRBJ1-5,TRBV6-2/TRBV6-3,13,ASRRTDAVGQPQH
TRBJ1-1,TRBV20-1,11,SARKDSNTEAF
TRBJ2-1,TRBV11-3,13,ASSLGPVTYNEQF
TRBJ2-3,TRBV5-5,13,ASSLPLAGGDTQY
TRBJ1-5,TRBV3-1,14,ASSAQLTSPFKAQH
-,TRBV7-2,10,ASSSPSAEQY
TRBJ2-1,TRBV7-8,15,ASSYNFFGGEDNEQF
TRBJ2-1,TRBV7-3,13,ASSPGQAMYNEQF
TRBJ1-6,TRBV20-1,14,SARDPMRGDNSPLH
TRBJ1-1,TRBV7-2,13,ASSSSGSTNTEAF
TRBJ2-3,TRBV20-1,12,SAKQRGNADTQY
TRBJ2-3,TRBV9,13,ASSVNIQDTDTQY
TRBJ2-1,TRBV20-1,12,SAYPGSSRHEQF
TRBJ1-5,TRBV2,10,ASRRVGQPQH
TRBJ2-1,TRBV11-2,14,ASREGTSVYYSEQF
TRBJ1-5,TRBV7-8,14,ASSLASRTGRQPQH
TRBJ1-2,TRBV10-3,12,AISEIDRDYGYT
TRBJ2-3,TRBV7-3,12,ASSFSGGTDTQY
-,TRBV4-2,13,ASSLSEGANYEQY
TRBJ2-1,TRBV12-3/TRBV12-4,10,ASSLMYNEQF